Included here is one TCR beta chain sequence, with context. The CDR3 extends over 14 amino acids. CDR1 is SGHAT, CDR2 FQNNGV, per germline. The germline V and J ends were trimmed by 7 bases and 0 bases, with 10 bases remaining between them. This record belongs to a study of blood T cell repertoires in COVID-19. Authors' data handling: Reference gene primers were amplified, and this amplification served to estimate nucleated cell counts. The data were produced by immunoSEQ multiplex PCR, yet TCRdb's version contains in-frame clones alone and is incomplete. V and J calls and clone size come straight from that table; D and trimming were deduced from the DNA. The table records 100,000 to 150,000 clones, approximately 85% of them present only once.

The J gene is TRBJ2-1, the V gene TRBV11-2, with D possibly TRBD2 on 5 matching bases. The sequenced sample consisted of peripheral blood. The TCR sequence derives from a woman older than 75 with COVID-19, enrolled during active disease. The CDR3 is CASKLASSYNEQFF. The CDR3 nucleotides are TGTGCCAGCAAGTTAGCGAGCTCCTACAATGAGCAGTTCTTC.